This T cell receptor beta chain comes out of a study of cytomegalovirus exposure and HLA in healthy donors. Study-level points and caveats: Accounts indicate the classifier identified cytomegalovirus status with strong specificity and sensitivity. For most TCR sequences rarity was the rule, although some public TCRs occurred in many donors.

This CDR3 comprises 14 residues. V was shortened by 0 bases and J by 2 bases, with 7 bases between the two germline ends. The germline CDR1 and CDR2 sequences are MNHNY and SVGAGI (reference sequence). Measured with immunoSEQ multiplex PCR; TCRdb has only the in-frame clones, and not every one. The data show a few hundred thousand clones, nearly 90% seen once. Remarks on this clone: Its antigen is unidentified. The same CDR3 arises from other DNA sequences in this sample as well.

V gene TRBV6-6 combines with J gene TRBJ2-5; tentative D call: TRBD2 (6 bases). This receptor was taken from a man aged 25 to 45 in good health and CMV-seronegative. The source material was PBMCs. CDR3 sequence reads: CASSYSGTQETQYF. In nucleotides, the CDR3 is TGTGCCAGCAGTTACTCAGGGACTCAAGAGACCCAGTACTTC.